The present entry profiles one TCR beta chain with its context. RNA in amounts of roughly 0.5 to 1 ug was reverse transcribed with random hexamers. TCRdb reprocessed the immunoSEQ multiplex PCR reads via MiXCR and lists one record per CDR3 protein. The sample has approximately 300,000 distinct CDR3 sequences, roughly 90% seen once. The CDR3 sequence is 13 residues long. V lost 6 bases and J lost 10; bases outside the gene matches: 8. CDR1 and CDR2 from the germline V gene are DFQATT and SNEGSKA (reference sequence). This specimen belongs to a study of CD8 T cells in Susac syndrome. Sequencing was performed on CD8+ T cells from PBMCs. This chain links TRBV20-1 with TRBJ2-1, with 11 bases fitting TRBD2. The origin of this receptor is a human donor with multiple sclerosis. The CDR3 DNA sequence: TGCAGTGCCTCGGGACTAGCGGTTTCGGAGCAGTTCTTC. Protein sequence: CSASGLAVSEQFF.